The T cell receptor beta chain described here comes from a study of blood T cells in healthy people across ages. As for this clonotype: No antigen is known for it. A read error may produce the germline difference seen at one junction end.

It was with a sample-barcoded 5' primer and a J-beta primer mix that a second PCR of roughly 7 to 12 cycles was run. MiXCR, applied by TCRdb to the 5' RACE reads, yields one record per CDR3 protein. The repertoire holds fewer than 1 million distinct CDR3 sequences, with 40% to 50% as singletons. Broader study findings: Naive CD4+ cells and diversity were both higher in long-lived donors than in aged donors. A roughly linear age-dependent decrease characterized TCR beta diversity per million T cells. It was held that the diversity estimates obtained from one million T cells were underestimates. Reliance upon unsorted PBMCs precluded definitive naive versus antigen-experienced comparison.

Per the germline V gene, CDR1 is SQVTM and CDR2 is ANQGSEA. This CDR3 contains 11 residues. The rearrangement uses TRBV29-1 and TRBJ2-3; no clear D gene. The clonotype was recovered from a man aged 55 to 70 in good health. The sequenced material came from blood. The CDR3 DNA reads TGCGGCGTTGTGGGGACAGATACGCAGTATTTT. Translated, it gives CGVVGTDTQYF.